This passage covers 10 T cell receptor beta chains from one sample sequenced in a study of molecular identifiers for immune sequencing clone quantification. Each CDR3 protein is one row after TCRdb ran MiXCR on the PCR reads. The sample has hundreds of thousands of distinct CDR3 sequences, 25% seen once. The sequencing input was naive CD8+ T cells from blood, with Jurkat cell RNA spiked in. Subset here: FACS-sorted CD8+CD4-CCR7+CD45RA+ naive T cells. Receptors were obtained from a human donor in good health. Some libraries in this study had Jurkat cell RNA spiked in.

The chain links TRBV9 to TRBJ2-3, with a tentative D call TRBD2 (6 bases). The ends were cut back, 2 bases at V and 5 bases at J, with 18 bases in the middle. The length of the CDR3 is 16 residues. CDR1 is SGDLS, CDR2 YYNGEE, per germline. The CDR3 DNA sequence: TGTGCCAGCAGCGTGGCCGGGACTGAATTCGGAGATACGCAGTATTTT. Protein: CASSVAGTEFGDTQYF.

In this sample, this clonotype turned up once. A much larger clone differs from this one at a single base, so this may be a read error. This chain uses TRBV20-1 with TRBJ2-1, with TRBD2 matching over 9 bases. Germline V gene data show CDR1 as DFQATT and CDR2 as SNEGSKA (reference sequence). V gave up 0 bases and J gave up 9 bases; unmatched junction bases: 15. The CDR3 is 17 amino acids. This CDR3 is CSARDETSGSNWGEQFF. The CDR3 DNA follows: TGCAGTGCTAGAGATGAGACTAGCGGCTCAAATTGGGGTGAGCAGTTCTTC.

The V gene is TRBV19, the J gene TRBJ2-5; D unresolved. The CDR3 length is 11 residues. CDR1 and CDR2 from the germline V gene are LNHDA and SQIVND (reference sequence). V lost 5 bases, J lost 5 bases, and 6 bases lay in between. The CDR3 region is CASSRDETQYF. The DNA of the CDR3 is TGTGCCAGTAGTCGAGACGAGACCCAGTACTTC.

This clonotype was counted ten times or more. The rearrangement links TRBV4-1 to TRBJ2-7, with D perhaps matching TRBD1 or TRBD2 (7 bases each). CDR3 length: 16 residues. Germline CDR1 MGHRA, CDR2 YSYEKL. V was shortened by 5 bases and J by 4 bases, with 21 bases between the two germline ends. The CDR3 bases are TGCGCCAGCAGCGAAGGGGTTCGACAGGGACTATACGAGCAGTACTTC. This gives the protein CASSEGVRQGLYEQYF.

With respect to this clonotype: This could be a read error, since a much larger clone is one nucleotide away. This chain connects TRBV29-1 to TRBJ1-1; 8 bases agree with TRBD1. Losses at the gene ends were 7 bases for V and 6 bases for J; bases not matched to a gene: 7. The CDR3 has 12 residues. Germline CDR1 reads SQVTM; CDR2 reads ANQGSEA. The CDR3 bases are TGCAGCGGTCTCCAGGGGGCGGCTGAAGCTTTCTTT. It is translated as CSGLQGAAEAFF.

Note on this clonotype: Just one base apart from a much larger clone, this may be a read error. The chain combines TRBV3-1 with TRBJ2-7, with a tentative D call TRBD1 (5 bases). CDR1 LGHDT and CDR2 YNNKEL come from the germline V gene (reference sequence). V was trimmed by 4 bases and J by 2 bases, leaving 12 bases between them. The CDR3 extends over 14 amino acids. The CDR3 DNA follows: TGTGCCAGCAGCCCGGTGTGGGGCCCCTACGAGCAGTACTTC. Translating gives CASSPVWGPYEQYF.

The V call is TRBV10-1, the J call TRBJ1-1, with D uncertain. The germline CDR1 and CDR2 sequences are WNHNN and SYGVQD (reference sequence). V dropped 1 base and J dropped 7 bases, with 10 bases sitting between them. This CDR3 contains 13 residues. CDR3 nucleotides: TGCGCCAGCAGTGAGTTAATAGGGAATGAAGCTTTCTTT. Translation: CASSELIGNEAFF.

This clonotype was seen repeatedly, ten times or more. The rearrangement joins TRBV7-9 to TRBJ2-7; the D is unclear. Trimming stripped 4 bases from V and 0 bases from J, with 4 bases between. The CDR3 is 12 amino acids. Germline assignment: CDR1 SEHNR and CDR2 FQNEAQ (reference sequence). DNA for the CDR3: TGTGCCAGCAGCTCCTACTCCTACGAGCAGTACTTC. It yields the protein CASSSYSYEQYF.

To note about this clonotype: Here the CDR3 omits its conserved ending phenylalanine or tryptophan, so a read error is the likely source. The rearrangement links TRBV28 to TRBJ1-5; 9 nucleotides agree with TRBD1. The V gene's germline CDR1 is MDHEN and CDR2 SYDVKM. With V trimmed by 6 bases and J by 5 bases, 2 bases remained unmatched. The CDR3 runs to 13 residues. DNA for the CDR3: TGTGCCAGCAGCCACAGGGGGCATCAGCCCCAGCATTCT. This encodes CASSHRGHQPQHS.

This clonotype was detected a few times. The J gene is TRBJ2-7, the V gene TRBV12-3 or TRBV12-4; 7 positions agree with TRBD1. The trim removed 6 bases at V and 4 bases at J, leaving 12 bases unmatched. The CDR3 consists of 15 residues. CDR3 DNA sequence: TGTGCCAGCAGCCCGGGACAGAGAAGCCTTTACGAGCAGTACTTC. Its translation: CASSPGQRSLYEQYF.